Following are 20 T cell receptor beta chains from one sample sequenced in a study of blood T cell repertoires in COVID-19. Sequencing used immunoSEQ multiplex PCR; TCRdb keeps in-frame clones, though not all of them. The sample records 380,000 or so clones, approximately 88% being singletons. The sequenced sample was PBMCs or T cells enriched from blood (not recorded which). Receptors originate from a woman in her 40s with acute COVID-19.

Of note for this clone: The sample has other DNA sequences that encode this CDR3 too. The chain links TRBV4-1 to TRBJ1-5, with no clear D. CDR1 and CDR2 (germline): MGHRA, YSYEKL. The CDR3 has 13 residues. Trimming took 0 bases from V and 5 from J, leaving 5 bases between them. CDR3 in DNA: TGCGCCAGCAGCCAAGATAGAGATCAGCCCCAGCATTTT. Translation: CASSQDRDQPQHF.

The chain links TRBV10-2 to TRBJ1-1, with D possibly being TRBD1 (6 bases). V was trimmed by 7 bases and J by 0 bases, leaving 12 bases between them. This CDR3 is 14 amino acids long. Looked up from germline, CDR1 is WSHSY and CDR2 is SAAADI. CDR3 sequence: CASTPDRLNTEAFF. The CDR3 region has the DNA TGCGCCAGCACCCCCGACAGGTTGAACACTGAAGCTTTCTTT.

The V and J genes are TRBV3-1 (or the pseudogene TRBV3-2) and TRBJ1-1; no definite D call. Trimming left V 3 bases short and J 1 base short, with 9 bases between. The CDR3 loop spans 14 amino acids. Germline CDR1 LGHDT, CDR2 YNNKEL (reference sequence). CDR3 residues: CASSQSLRNTEAFF. The CDR3 nucleotides read TGTGCCAGCAGCCAGTCTCTGAGGAACACTGAAGCTTTCTTT.

The CDR3 DNA is TGTGCCAGCAGTGAAGCAAGGAGAGGCGAGACCCAGTACTTC. Protein: CASSEARRGETQYF. The chain combines TRBV6-1 with TRBJ2-5; D gene uncertain. V shed 0 bases and J shed 5 bases, with 10 bases lying between them. The V gene's germline CDR1 is MNHNS and CDR2 SASEGT. CDR3 size: 14 residues.

This clone showed up just a few times. The chain joins TRBV24-1 to TRBJ1-2, with D unresolved. Looked up from germline, CDR1 is KGHDR and CDR2 is SFDVKD. The V and J ends lost 5 bases and 2 bases respectively, with 8 bases between them. CDR3 length equals 13 residues. The CDR3 DNA sequence: TGTGCCACCAGTGCGTCACTGAACTATGGCTACACCTTC. Protein sequence: CATSASLNYGYTF.

V is TRBV6-5 and J is TRBJ1-2, with no clear D. CDR1 is MNHEY and CDR2 is SVGAGI in the germline V gene. The CDR3 contains 13 residues. Trimming removed 7 bases from V and 3 bases from J, with 12 bases in between. CDR3 in amino acids: CASTLGSYYGYTF. CDR3 bases: TGTGCCAGCACGTTGGGGAGTTACTATGGCTACACCTTC.

The rearrangement links TRBV3-1 (or the pseudogene TRBV3-2) to TRBJ1-3, with TRBD1 as a possible D gene (5 bases). The germline V and J ends were trimmed by 4 bases and 3 bases, with 16 bases remaining between them. Germline CDR1 LGHDT, CDR2 YNNKEL (reference sequence). The CDR3 length is 16 residues. The CDR3 nucleotides read TGTGCCAGCAGCCGTACGAGCGGGACTGTTGGAAACACCATATATTTT. It translates to CASSRTSGTVGNTIYF.

The J gene is TRBJ1-5, the V gene TRBV7-9; TRBD1 might be the D (5 bases). CDR1 SEHNR and CDR2 FQNEAQ come from the germline V gene (reference sequence). V was shortened by 5 bases and J by 4 bases, with 9 bases between the two germline ends. This CDR3 has 13 amino acids. CDR3 coding DNA: TGTGCCAGCAGCGCCCAGGGAAATCAGCCCCAGCATTTT. The encoded protein is CASSAQGNQPQHF.

The chain uses TRBV12-3 or TRBV12-4 and TRBJ1-1; possible D gene TRBD1, 6 bases. This CDR3 has 13 amino acids. V was clipped by 8 bases and J by 2 bases, with 12 bases between them. CDR3 sequence: CASARTDNTEAFF. In DNA, the CDR3 is TGTGCCAGCGCAAGGACAGACAACACTGAAGCTTTCTTT.

J is TRBJ2-2 and V is TRBV27; a weak D match, TRBD1 (5 bases). The CDR3 runs 13 residues. Trimming stripped 5 bases from V and 5 bases from J, with 9 bases between. CDR1 and CDR2 from the germline V gene are MNHEY and SMNVEV (reference sequence). CDR3 sequence: CASSLRVTGELFF. The CDR3, as DNA: TGTGCCAGCAGTCTCAGGGTTACCGGGGAGCTGTTTTTT.

The rearrangement links TRBV7-6 to TRBJ2-6, with D tentatively TRBD1 (6 bases). This CDR3 region has 16 residues. Trimming took 4 bases from V and 3 from J, leaving 13 bases between them. CDR1 and CDR2 (germline): SGHVS, FNYEAQ. In DNA form, the CDR3 reads TGTGCCAGCAGCTACAGGGTAGTGGATGGGGCCAACGTCCTGACTTTC. Amino acid sequence: CASSYRVVDGANVLTF.

The sample holds a few counts of this clone. The chain combines TRBV19 with TRBJ2-3; 7 nucleotides line up with TRBD1. Germline assignment: CDR1 LNHDA and CDR2 SQIVND (reference sequence). The ends lost 6 bases at V and 1 base at J; junction bases unmatched: 7. This CDR3 is built from 15 residues. Written as DNA, the CDR3 is TGTGCCAGTAGGACTGGACAGGAAGGCACAGATACGCAGTATTTT. Amino acid sequence: CASRTGQEGTDTQYF.

This sequence joins TRBV9 and TRBJ2-5; no definite D call. V was pared by 3 bases and J by 4 bases, with 13 bases between. Germline CDR1 reads SGDLS; CDR2 reads YYNGEE. This CDR3 contains 14 residues. The CDR3 DNA follows: TGTGCCAGCAGCGCCGGCGGTGGTGGAGAGACCCAGTACTTC. It translates to CASSAGGGGETQYF. Combining the CDR3 with reference TRBV9 and TRBJ2-5 gives the whole variable domain DSGVTQTPKHLITATGQRVTLRCSPRSGDLSVYWYQQSLDQGLQFLIQYYNGEERAKGNILERFSAQQFPDLHSELNLSSLELGDSALYFCASSAGGGGETQYFGPGTRLLVL.

The chain links TRBV19 to TRBJ1-5; D remains unclear. The CDR3 totals 14 residues. In germline, CDR1 is LNHDA, CDR2 SQIVND (reference sequence). V gave up 5 bases and J gave up 0 bases, with 8 bases separating them. The CDR3 DNA reads as TGTGCCAGTAGTGGTCAGGCTAGCAATCAGCCCCAGCATTTT. Translating gives CASSGQASNQPQHF.

This rearrangement joins TRBV19 to TRBJ1-4; D perhaps matches TRBD1 (6 bases). The germline V gene has CDR1 LNHDA and CDR2 SQIVND (reference sequence). V was clipped by 3 bases and J by 5 bases, with 10 bases between them. The CDR3 is 14 residues long. CDR3 bases: TGTGCCAGTAGTATTAGGCAGGGGAATGAAAAACTGTTTTTT. It translates to CASSIRQGNEKLFF.

The CDR3, as DNA: TGTGCCAGCAGCCAAGGGCAGGGAGGTTCACCCCTCCACTTT. Translation: CASSQGQGGSPLHF. V gene TRBV3-1 (or the pseudogene TRBV3-2) combines with J gene TRBJ1-6; a possible D gene is TRBD1 (5 bases). Germline assignment: CDR1 LGHDT and CDR2 YNNKEL (reference sequence). This CDR3 comprises 14 residues. The V gene lost 1 base and the J gene lost 9 bases, with 10 bases spanning the gap.

The genes are TRBV30 and TRBJ2-3, with 9 bases identical to TRBD1. Germline CDR1 and CDR2: GTSNPN and SVGIG (reference sequence). V trimming: 4 bases; J trimming: 3 bases; junction bases outside the gene matches: 5. This CDR3 is built from 14 residues. The CDR3 sequence: CAWIIGTGTDTQYF. DNA of the CDR3: TGTGCCTGGATAATCGGGACAGGGACAGATACGCAGTATTTT.

The rearrangement links TRBV18 to TRBJ1-2, with TRBD1 matching over 10 bases. CDR3 length equals 15 residues. Germline values: CDR1 KGHSH, CDR2 LQKENI. V was clipped by 7 bases and J by 4 bases; unmatched bases: 9. The CDR3 sequence: CASFPTTGGSYGYTF. CDR3 bases: TGTGCCAGCTTCCCGACGACAGGGGGCAGCTATGGCTACACCTTC.

The CDR3 here is CASSIGQSARDEQYF. The CDR3 coding sequence is TGTGCCAGTAGTATTGGGCAGAGTGCCCGCGACGAGCAGTACTTC. The rearrangement joins TRBV19 to TRBJ2-7; D unresolved. Germline CDR1 is LNHDA and CDR2 is SQIVND (reference sequence). CDR3 length equals 15 residues. With 3 bases removed from V and 5 bases from J, the gap between germline ends came to 17 bases.

J is TRBJ1-6 and V is TRBV27; D is perhaps TRBD1 (5 bases). There are 14 residues in the CDR3. Germline values: CDR1 MNHEY, CDR2 SMNVEV (reference sequence). V lost 2 bases and J 4 bases, leaving 6 bases between the germline ends. Here the CDR3 DNA reads TGTGCCAGCAGTTTAGACAGTTATAATTCACCCCTCCACTTT. This codes for CASSLDSYNSPLHF.